The clone carrying this T cell receptor (beta chain) was detected many times. No antigen is known for it. The sample is drawn from a study of CD8 T cells in ankylosing spondylitis. General observations from the study: Reactive arthritis synovial fluid and blood previously showed some of these motif variants. A TCR beta motif of eight highly homologous variants appeared characteristic of ankylosing spondylitis blood. Within matched ankylosing spondylitis synovial fluid, disease-linked clones were reportedly significantly enriched.

The CDR3 has 16 amino acids. The ends lost 6 bases at V and 1 base at J; junction bases unmatched: 7. One entry per CDR3 protein, called by TCRdb with MiXCR from the 5' RACE reads. The data hold under 300,000 distinct CDR3 sequences, with 7.5% to 9% observed a single time. The material sequenced was blood, either unsorted or a sorted T cell fraction (not recorded which). The chain has TRBV12-3 or TRBV12-4 and TRBJ2-1; 9 bases line up with TRBD1. This TCR was sampled from a male donor with ankylosing spondylitis or in good health (not recorded which). The CDR3 bases are TGTGCCAGCAGGACCAACAGGGGGCCATCCTACAATGAGCAGTTCTTC. This sequence encodes CASRTNRGPSYNEQFF.